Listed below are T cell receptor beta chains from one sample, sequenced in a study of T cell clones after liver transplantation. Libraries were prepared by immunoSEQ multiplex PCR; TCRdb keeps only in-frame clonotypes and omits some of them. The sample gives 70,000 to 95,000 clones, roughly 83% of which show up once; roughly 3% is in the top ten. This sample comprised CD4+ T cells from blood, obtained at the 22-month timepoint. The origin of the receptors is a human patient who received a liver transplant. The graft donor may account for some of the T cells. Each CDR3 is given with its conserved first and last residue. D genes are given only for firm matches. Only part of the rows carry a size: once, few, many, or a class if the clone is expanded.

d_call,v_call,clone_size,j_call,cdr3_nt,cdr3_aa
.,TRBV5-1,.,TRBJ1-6,TGCGCCAGCAGGCCCGGTTCGGCTCTATATAATTCACCCCTCCACTTT,CASRPGSALYNSPLHF
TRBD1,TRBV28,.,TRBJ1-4,TGTGCCAGCAGAGCCGGGACAGGGGATGAAAAACTGTTTTTT,CASRAGTGDEKLFF
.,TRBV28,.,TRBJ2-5,TGTGCCAGCAGTCCCAACCGACGGGGAGAGACCCAGTACTTC,CASSPNRRGETQYF
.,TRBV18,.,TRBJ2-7,TGTGCCAGCTCACCAGGCAAACACGAGCAGTACTTC,CASSPGKHEQYF
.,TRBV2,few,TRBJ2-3,TGTGCCAGCAGTGGGAGACCAGTAACAGATACGCAGTATTTT,CASSGRPVTDTQYF
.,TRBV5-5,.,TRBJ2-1,TGTGCCAGCAGCTTAGGCTATGAGCAGTTCTTC,CASSLGYEQFF
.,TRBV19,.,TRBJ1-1,TGTGCCACTACCTTTGACCGGAACACTGAAGCTTTCTTT,CATTFDRNTEAFF
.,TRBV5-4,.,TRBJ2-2,TGTGCCAGCAGCTTGGCAAGGGCGATAGATACCGGGGAGCTGTTTTTT,CASSLARAIDTGELFF
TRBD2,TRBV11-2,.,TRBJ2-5,TGTGCCAGCAGCTTAACGGGGACTAGCGGGGGACAAGAGACCCAGTACTTC,CASSLTGTSGGQETQYF
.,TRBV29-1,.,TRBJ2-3,TGCAGCGCAAACCCAGGGGCCACAGATACGCAGTATTTT,CSANPGATDTQYF
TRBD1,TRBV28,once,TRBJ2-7,TGTGCCAGCAGCATAGGAACGACGACAGGGACCTACGAGCAGTACTTC,CASSIGTTTGTYEQYF
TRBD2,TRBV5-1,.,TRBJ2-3,TGCGCCAGCAGCGAGGGTGCTAGCGGGGGGTCAGATACGCAGTATTTT,CASSEGASGGSDTQYF
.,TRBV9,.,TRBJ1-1,TGTGCCAGCAGCGTAGACTCGAATAGGGAGAACACTGAAGCTTTCTTT,CASSVDSNRENTEAFF
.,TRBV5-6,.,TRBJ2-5,TGTGCCAGCAGCTTGTTGAGTCAGCCCCCAGAGACCCAGTACTTC,CASSLLSQPPETQYF
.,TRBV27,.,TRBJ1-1,TGTGCCAGCAGTTCCCACAGTAACACTGAAGCTTTCTTT,CASSSHSNTEAFF
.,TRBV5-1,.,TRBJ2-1,TGCGCCAGCAGCTTGGTTGGACCCCCGAACAATGAGCAGTTCTTC,CASSLVGPPNNEQFF
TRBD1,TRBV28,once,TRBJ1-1,TGTGCCAGCAGTCTCCGGGACAGGTTTCTCGAAGCTTTCTTT,CASSLRDRFLEAFF
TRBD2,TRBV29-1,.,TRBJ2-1,TGCAGTGCCGGGACTAGCGTTGTTTACAATGAGCAGTTCTTC,CSAGTSVVYNEQFF
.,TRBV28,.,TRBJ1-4,TGTGCCAGCAGTTTCAGCGCTGCAACTAATGAAAAACTGTTTTTT,CASSFSAATNEKLFF
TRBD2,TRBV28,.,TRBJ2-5,TGTGCCGTCCTACCTACTCCTTCACTAGCGCCGGGGGAGACCCAGTACTTC,CAVLPTPSLAPGETQYF
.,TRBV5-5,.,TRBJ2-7,TGTGCCAGCAGCTCCACAGGACTGCTTTACTACGAGCAGTACTTC,CASSSTGLLYYEQYF
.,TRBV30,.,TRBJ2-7,TGTGCCTGGAGTGACGGATCGGAGAAGCAGTACTTC,CAWSDGSEKQYF
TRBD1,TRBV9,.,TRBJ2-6,TGTGCCAGCAGCGTAGCCATAGAGACAGGGGGCGGCTCTGGGGCCAACGTCCTGACTTTC,CASSVAIETGGGSGANVLTF
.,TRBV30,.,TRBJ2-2,TGTGCCTGGGGGAGGTGGGACACCGGGGAGCTGTTTTTT,CAWGRWDTGELFF
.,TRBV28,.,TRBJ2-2,TGTGCCAGCGGGAGGAACACCGGGGAGCTGTTTTTT,CASGRNTGELFF
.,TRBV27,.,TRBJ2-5,TGTGCCAGCAGTTATGGGGCAAGCCAAGAGACCCAGTACTTC,CASSYGASQETQYF
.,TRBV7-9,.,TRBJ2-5,TGTGCCAGCAGCTTTCAGGGAATGGCCCAGTACTTC,CASSFQGMAQYF
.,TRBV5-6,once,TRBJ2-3,TGTGCCGGTGAAGCGCTAGGAGTAAGCACAGATACGCAGTATTTT,CAGEALGVSTDTQYF
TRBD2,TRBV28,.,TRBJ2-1,TGTGCCAGCAGCCCGGCTCGTGGACTAGTTGTCGATGAGCAGTTCTTC,CASSPARGLVVDEQFF
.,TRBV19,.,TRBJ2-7,TGTGCCAGTAGTATGAATAGGGGCGGCCTATCCTACGAGCAGTACTTC,CASSMNRGGLSYEQYF
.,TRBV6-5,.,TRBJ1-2,TGTGCCAGCAGTTTAGCAGAAATCTATGGCTACACCTTC,CASSLAEIYGYTF
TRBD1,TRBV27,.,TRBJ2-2,TGTGCCAGCAGTCGGGGACAGGGCTTTTCCGGGGAGCTGTTTTTT,CASSRGQGFSGELFF
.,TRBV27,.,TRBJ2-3,TGTGCCAGCAGTTTACGAAAACCGACTCATAGGCATACGCAGTATTTT,CASSLRKPTHRHTQYF
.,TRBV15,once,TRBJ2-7,TGTGCCACCAGCAGAGTTCCGGCGGGATCCGAGCAGTACTTC,CATSRVPAGSEQYF
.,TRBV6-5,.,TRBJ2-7,TGTGCCAGCAGTTACCGGGACGGGTACGAGCAGTACTTC,CASSYRDGYEQYF
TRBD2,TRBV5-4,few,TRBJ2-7,TGTGCCAGCAGCTTGGGACTAGCGGGGGGGTCTACCTACGAGCAGTACTTC,CASSLGLAGGSTYEQYF
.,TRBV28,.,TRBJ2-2,TGTGCCAGCAGGACCCAGGGAGGAATGACCGGGGAGCTGTTTTTT,CASRTQGGMTGELFF
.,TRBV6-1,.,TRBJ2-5,TGTGCCAGCAGGGACCAAGAGACCCAGTACTTC,CASRDQETQYF
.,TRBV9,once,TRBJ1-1,TGTGCCAGCAGCGTGGACGAGAACACTGAAGCTTTCTTT,CASSVDENTEAFF
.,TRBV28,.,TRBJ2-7,TGTGCCAGCAGTTTGAGCAGGGACGGAGCCTACGAGCAGTACTTC,CASSLSRDGAYEQYF
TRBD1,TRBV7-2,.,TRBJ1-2,TGTGCCAGCAGCTCGGACAGGATAAACTATGGCTACACCTTC,CASSSDRINYGYTF
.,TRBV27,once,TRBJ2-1,TGTGCCAGCAGTTCGGAAGGCGGGGATGAGCAGTTCTTC,CASSSEGGDEQFF
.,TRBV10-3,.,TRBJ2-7,TGTGCCATCAGAGAGGCCCGGAGCCGATTTTCCTACGAGCAGTACTTC,CAIREARSRFSYEQYF
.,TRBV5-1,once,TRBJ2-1,TGCGCCAGCAGCTTGGTCCCTAGGGGTGCTTACAATGAGCAGTTCTTC,CASSLVPRGAYNEQFF
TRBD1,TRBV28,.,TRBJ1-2,TGTGCCAGCAGTTGGGACAGGGGCTCTGGCGGCTACACCTTC,CASSWDRGSGGYTF